The present TCR beta chain was sequenced within a study of cytomegalovirus exposure and HLA in healthy donors. As concerns this clone: The antigen remains unidentified.

Study-wide findings and caveats: Cytomegalovirus-associated status was assigned to around 160 TCR beta chains. Among TCR sequences, most were rare, though some public TCRs appeared in many donors.

Repertoires were generated with immunoSEQ multiplex PCR, while TCRdb's copy carries only in-frame clones and drops some. This sample has 120,000 or so clones; about 90% occur once, and the top ten carry approximately 2%. V dropped 7 bases and J dropped 1 base, with 20 bases sitting between them. The CDR3 has 16 residues. Germline V gives CDR1 SQVTM, CDR2 ANQGSEA. The TCR sequence derives from a woman aged 18 to 35 in good health and CMV-seronegative. The chain carries TRBV29-1 and TRBJ2-1; possible D gene TRBD2, 6 bases. Sequenced input: PBMCs. CDR3 in amino acids: CSAFLRGGQSYNEQFF. The CDR3 nucleotides read TGCAGCGCCTTTCTCCGGGGAGGACAATCCTACAATGAGCAGTTCTTC.